This entry concerns a single T cell receptor beta chain. TCRdb re-called the 5' RACE reads through MiXCR, storing one row per CDR3 protein. This repertoire shows 550,000 to 700,000 distinct CDR3 sequences, around 20% found once; its top ten account for over 4%. This sample stems from a study of identical twins. The CDR3 is 17 residues long. Germline CDR1 is MNHNS and CDR2 is SASEGT. After removal of 5 bases from V and 4 bases from J, the junction contained 8 bases not matched to a gene. A further study also used this sample, focusing on T cells expressing NK-cell markers. That work adds: Out of eight donors sequenced, seven tested HCMV-seropositive and the remaining one seronegative. In several experiments, sorting was confined to alpha-beta TCR T cells through use of an anti-gamma-delta TCR antibody.

The chain is built from TRBV6-1 and TRBJ1-4; TRBD1 aligns across 12 bases. The source material was PBMCs. The clonotype comes from a woman between 18 and 29 years old in good health. CDR3 bases: TGTGCCAGCAGTCTGGGTGGGACAGGGGGCCTTAATGAAAAACTGTTTTTT. Its protein is CASSLGGTGGLNEKLFF.